The clone carrying this TCR beta chain has only a few counts. Its antigen is currently unknown. This record belongs to a study of T cells in localized non-small cell lung cancer. Study conclusions and caveats: Appearances in adjacent lung were noted for a median approximately 50 of the top 100 tumor clones. Exceeding tumor, uninvolved adjacent lung had the highest T cell clonality.

Produced via immunoSEQ multiplex PCR; TCRdb's table is partial and in-frame only. The data show 25,000 to 35,000 clones, with 85% to 90% seen just once and 2.5% to 3% held by the top ten. The CDR3 has 13 amino acids. Germline assignment: CDR1 MNHNS and CDR2 SASEGT. V shed 6 bases and J 5 bases; nucleotides not matched to a gene: 5. Sequenced here: peripheral blood, sampled before any cancer treatment. The chain is built from TRBV6-1 and TRBJ1-2; TRBD1 matches 8 bases. This receptor was taken from a female donor aged 60 or older with stage I lung adenocarcinoma. CDR3 in DNA: TGTGCCAGCAGCCTGGACAGGGAGTATGGCTACACCTTC. This gives the protein CASSLDREYGYTF.